The 22 T cell receptor beta chains below all came from one sample that was sequenced in a study of blood T cell repertoires in COVID-19. Sequenced by immunoSEQ multiplex PCR; TCRdb stores in-frame clones only, minus some. The sample yields 85,000 to 130,000 clones, 65% to 75% seen once. Sequencing input: peripheral blood. These receptor sequences come from a human donor with acute or convalescent COVID-19. The donor label of this sample is uncertain.

The chain is built from TRBV7-8 and TRBJ1-5; D possibly corresponds to TRBD1 (6 bases). The germline CDR1 and CDR2 sequences are SGHVS and FQNEAQ. CDR3 length: 16 residues. The V and J ends lost 5 bases and 3 bases respectively, with 17 bases between them. The CDR3 reads CASSLYTGQNNQPQHF. The DNA of the CDR3 is TGTGCCAGCAGCCTCTATACCGGACAGAACAATCAGCCCCAGCATTTT.

V and J are TRBV2 and TRBJ1-2; TRBD1 matches 7 bases. The CDR3 extends over 14 amino acids. J lost 7 bases, V lost 11 bases, and 16 bases had no gene match. Germline V lookup: CDR1 SNHLY, CDR2 FYNNEI. The CDR3 region has the DNA TGTGCCGCCCTGCCAGTTAGGGGGCGTCTTGGCTACACCTTC. This encodes CAALPVRGRLGYTF.

V gene TRBV12-3 or TRBV12-4 combines with J gene TRBJ2-5; maybe TRBD2 (5 bases). The CDR3 sequence is 12 residues long. The germline V and J ends were trimmed by 6 bases and 3 bases, with 8 bases remaining between them. This CDR3 reads CASRLEEETQYF. The CDR3 DNA follows: TGTGCCAGCAGACTGGAGGAAGAGACCCAGTACTTC.

J is TRBJ2-7 and V is TRBV4-2, with TRBD2 identical over 9 bases. The germline V gene has CDR1 LGHNA and CDR2 YNFKEQ. CDR3 length equals 17 residues. J lost 3 bases, V lost 4 bases, and 13 bases had no gene match. In DNA, the CDR3 is TGTGCCAGCAGCCCACGTGAGTGGGAGCGGGGGGACTACGAGCAGTACTTC. Translating gives CASSPREWERGDYEQYF.

The chain recombines TRBV6-2 or TRBV6-3 with TRBJ2-1; 10 nucleotides line up with TRBD2. Germline values: CDR1 MNHEY, CDR2 SVGEGT. The CDR3 is made up of 15 amino acids. J lost 6 bases, V lost 4 bases, and 6 bases had no gene match. The CDR3 is CASSFLAGARNEQFF. The CDR3 region has the DNA TGTGCCAGCAGTTTTCTAGCGGGGGCCCGCAATGAGCAGTTCTTC.

This sequence joins TRBV7-9 and TRBJ1-2; the match to TRBD1 covers 9 bases. Trimming removed 5 bases from V and 5 bases from J; junction bases left unmatched: 6. The CDR3 runs 14 residues. Germline values: CDR1 SEHNR, CDR2 FQNEAQ (reference sequence). The DNA for the CDR3 is TGTGCCAGCAGCGTACAGGGGGCGGGGTATGGCTACACCTTC. Protein sequence: CASSVQGAGYGYTF.

This chain joins TRBV7-9 and TRBJ1-1, with no clear D. V lost 5 bases, J lost 0 bases, and 7 bases lay in between. Germline V CDR1 and CDR2: SEHNR, FQNEAQ (reference sequence). The CDR3 has 13 amino acids. The CDR3 sequence is CASSKGVNTEAFF. The CDR3 bases are TGTGCCAGCAGCAAAGGAGTGAACACTGAAGCTTTCTTT.

The chain employs TRBV5-1 and TRBJ1-2; D is possibly TRBD1 (5 bases). Germline-derived CDR1 and CDR2 are SGHRS and YFSETQ. The CDR3 loop spans 14 amino acids. Trimming took off 6 bases at V and 4 bases at J, with 16 bases between the two ends. CDR3 nucleotides: TGCGCCAGCAACCAGGACGGGAGGGGCTATGGCTACACCTTC. Translation gives CASNQDGRGYGYTF.

This clone is a singleton in its sample. The genes are TRBV11-1 and TRBJ2-2, with a tentative D call TRBD2 (5 bases). The CDR3 has 15 residues. CDR1 and CDR2 (germline): SGHAT, FQDESV (reference sequence). V lost 1 base and J lost 7, with 13 bases in between. The CDR3 is CASSLVDLRGGELFF. The CDR3 bases are TGTGCCAGCAGCTTAGTGGACCTCCGGGGCGGGGAGCTGTTTTTT. Drawing the rest from reference TRBV11-1 and TRBJ2-2, the complete variable domain is EAEVAQSPRYKITEKSQAVAFWCDPISGHATLYWYRQILGQGPELLVQFQDESVVDDSQLPKDRFSAERLKGVDSTLKIQPAELGDSAMYLCASSLVDLRGGELFFGEGSRLTVL.

This chain connects TRBV7-8 to TRBJ2-5, with a weak D call TRBD2 (5 bases). This CDR3 spans 12 amino acids. Trimming removed 5 bases from V and 5 bases from J, with 9 bases in between. Germline loops: CDR1 SGHVS, CDR2 FQNEAQ. The CDR3 DNA reads TGTGCCAGCAGCCAGGACTTGGAGACCCAGTACTTC. It specifies CASSQDLETQYF.

The rearrangement uses TRBV10-2 and TRBJ2-2, with D maybe TRBD1 (6 bases). CDR3 size: 16 residues. Germline CDR1 and CDR2: WSHSY and SAAADI. Trimming took 6 bases from V and 2 from J, leaving 16 bases between them. In DNA form, the CDR3 reads TGCGCCAGCAGGACCCTTAGACAGGCTAACACCGGGGAGCTGTTTTTT. It specifies CASRTLRQANTGELFF.

J is TRBJ1-2 and V is TRBV14, with D maybe TRBD1 (6 bases). The germline V and J ends were trimmed by 0 bases and 4 bases, with 9 bases remaining between them. The V gene's germline CDR1 is SGHDN and CDR2 FVKESK. This CDR3 region has 14 residues. As DNA, the CDR3 is TGTGCCAGCAGCCAAGAAGCACAGGGCTATGGCTACACCTTC. It encodes CASSQEAQGYGYTF.

The chain joins TRBV4-1 to TRBJ2-7, with 11 bases matching TRBD1. CDR3 length: 15 residues. V lost 1 base, J lost 7 bases, and 6 bases stayed unmatched. Per the germline V gene, CDR1 is MGHRA and CDR2 is YSYEKL. The CDR3 loop is CASSQGGQGVGEQYF. CDR3 in DNA: TGCGCCAGCAGCCAAGGGGGACAGGGGGTTGGGGAGCAGTACTTC.

The chain uses TRBV18 and TRBJ1-3; D is uncertain. The CDR3 is made up of 16 amino acids. V gave up 0 bases and J gave up 0 bases, with 9 bases separating them. From germline, CDR1 is KGHSH and CDR2 LQKENI. The CDR3, as DNA: TGTGCCAGCTCACCACCGTCGAGAGTCTCTGGAAACACCATATATTTT. This translates into CASSPPSRVSGNTIYF.

This clone has only a few counts. This chain joins TRBV11-2 and TRBJ1-6; D possibly corresponds to TRBD1 (6 bases). CDR3 length equals 15 residues. Germline V gene data show CDR1 as SGHAT and CDR2 as FQNNGV. The V end was cut by 5 bases, the J end by 5 bases, with 13 bases between. CDR3 residues: CASSTGQSNNSPLHF. The CDR3 bases are TGTGCCAGCAGCACCGGACAGAGTAATAATTCACCCCTCCACTTT.

V usage is TRBV10-3 and J usage is TRBJ1-3, with D maybe TRBD1 (6 bases). The germline V gene encodes CDR1 ENHRY and CDR2 SYGVKD. The CDR3 has 12 amino acids. The V end was cut by 9 bases, the J end by 2 bases, with 8 bases between. The CDR3 protein is CAISGAGNTIYF. The CDR3 region has the DNA TGTGCCATTTCAGGGGCTGGAAACACCATATATTTT.

This chain links TRBV7-8 with TRBJ2-5, with D maybe TRBD2 (5 bases). Germline V gene sequence: CDR1 SGHVS, CDR2 FQNEAQ. CDR3 size: 14 residues. V was clipped by 5 bases and J by 2 bases, with 12 bases between them. The CDR3 reads CASSPRTLQETQYF. In DNA, the CDR3 is TGTGCCAGCAGCCCCCGGACTCTTCAAGAGACCCAGTACTTC.

The CDR3 spells CASSELTEPPNGYTF. DNA of the CDR3: TGTGCCAGCAGTGAACTTACGGAGCCCCCAAATGGCTACACCTTC. The gene calls are TRBV2 and TRBJ1-2; D gene unclear. Germline assignment: CDR1 SNHLY and CDR2 FYNNEI. The germline V and J ends were trimmed by 2 bases and 6 bases, with 16 bases remaining between them. This CDR3 region has 15 residues.

The rearrangement links TRBV5-1 to TRBJ1-2; D might be TRBD1 (5 bases). V lost 0 bases to trimming and J lost 2 bases, with 17 bases between them. There are 17 residues in the CDR3. Germline CDR1 reads SGHRS; CDR2 reads YFSETQ. CDR3 sequence (DNA): TGCGCCAGCAGCTTGGGGGGCTTGAAGGGGCGAAACTATGGCTACACCTTC. It encodes CASSLGGLKGRNYGYTF.

The chain links TRBV2 to TRBJ1-1; D is uncertain. The CDR3 is made up of 14 amino acids. Germline CDR1 SNHLY, CDR2 FYNNEI. Trimming took 3 bases from V and 0 from J, leaving 8 bases between them. CDR3 residues: CASSDGQMNTEAFF. The CDR3 nucleotides read TGTGCCAGCAGTGATGGGCAAATGAACACTGAAGCTTTCTTT.

The rearrangement joins TRBV6-6 to TRBJ1-4; 7 nucleotides agree with TRBD1. CDR1 MNHNY and CDR2 SVGAGI come from the germline V gene (reference sequence). The CDR3 covers 13 residues. Unmatched junction bases numbered 9, after V lost 9 bases and J lost 8 bases. CDR3 sequence (DNA): TGTGCCAGTGGAGGGGGCCGGCTAGAAAAACTGTTTTTT. Translated, it gives CASGGGRLEKLFF.

The chain couples TRBV4-2 to TRBJ1-2; TRBD1 might be the D (5 bases). CDR3 size: 14 residues. V lost 4 bases and J 3 bases, leaving 12 bases between the germline ends. Germline loops: CDR1 LGHNA, CDR2 YNFKEQ. CDR3 sequence: CASSRQAGDYGYTF. DNA of the CDR3: TGTGCCAGCAGCCGCCAAGCGGGGGACTATGGCTACACCTTC.